This T cell receptor (beta chain) emerged from a study of HIV-infected patients and healthy controls. General study results and limits: The diversity differences were not explained by slight age and sex differences between study cohorts. Eight alpha and eight beta V genes differed significantly in mean usage between HIV-infected patients and controls. Healthy controls carried many MAIT alpha-chain CDR3s, while HIV+ repertoires had few.

cDNA was made from 400 to 500 ng RNA using alpha and beta constant primers. Alpha and beta chain libraries were made separately by chain-specific third strand synthesis with multiplexing indices. MiXCR was run by TCRdb on the 5' RACE reads, yielding one entry per CDR3 protein. The sample includes under 25,000 distinct CDR3 sequences, almost 9% of them seen just once. The repertoire came from unfractionated whole blood and reflected all unsorted peripheral T cells. V gave up 7 bases and J gave up 2 bases, with 8 bases separating them. The CDR3 is 12 amino acids. CDR1 MDHEN and CDR2 SYDVKM come from the germline V gene. This clonotype turned up a few times. Antigen: not known.

The genes are TRBV28 and TRBJ2-5, with D uncertain. The sample consisted of blood. This receptor was taken from an adult in good health. CDR3 in amino acids: CASKHRQETQYF. CDR3 nucleotide sequence: TGTGCCAGCAAGCACAGACAAGAGACCCAGTACTTC. The complete variable domain, with remaining parts taken from reference TRBV28 and TRBJ2-5, reads DVKVTQSSRYLVKRTGEKVFLECVQDMDHENMFWYRQDPGLGLRLIYFSYDVKMKEKGDIPEGYSVSREKKERFSLILESASTNQTSMYLCASKHRQETQYFGPGTRLLVL.